The sequence of this T cell receptor (beta chain) was determined in a study of CXCR3-negative and CXCR3-positive naive CD8 T cells (dated by TCRdb to about 2019). About the study as a whole: In total, roughly 140 million TRB reads were obtained, which works out to roughly 1.5 +/- 0.3 million reads per library. TRBV-TRBJ cluster analysis included naive subsets from about 5 donors and memory cells from 3 donors. Data from around 11 donors, pooled across two independent experiments, went into the diversity and physicochemical repertoire analyses.

For every CD8+ T cell subset, 300,000 cells were flow-sorted straight into RLT lysis buffer, and each subset was sorted in triplicate. Peripheral blood mononuclear cells were isolated from buffy coats using standard density gradient centrifugation. Total RNA was extracted from sorted cells using an RNeasy Mini Kit. As to this clonotype: What antigen it recognizes has not been identified.

The CDR3, cysteine through phenylalanine, is 18 amino acids long. No DNA has been recorded. The germline V gene yields MNHEY for CDR1 and SVGEGT for CDR2. What the research found in general, with its limitations: Comparably high repertoire diversity was found in both naive subsets, whereas much lower repertoire diversity was found in memory CD8+ T cells. Because CXCR3 expression was partially decreased after cryopreservation, freshly isolated PBMCs were used for most assays. Naive CXCR3-negative and CXCR3-positive cells from the same donor showed similar TRBV-TRBJ usage, whereas memory cells showed distinct patterns. Because surface CD5, which is linked to self-reactivity in mice, was comparable between the naive subsets, TCR interaction strength was also inferred from TRB CDR3 physicochemical properties.

Sequencing took place on a NextSeq 550. The Human TCR Profiling Kit (MiLaboratory) was used to prepare UMI-labeled 5' RACE TRB cDNA libraries. The full amount of extracted RNA was used for cDNA synthesis, and the full amount of resulting cDNA was used for PCR amplification. Libraries were prepared in parallel using an identical number of PCR cycles. The authors' analysis ran thus. With a requirement of at least two reads per UMI, MIGEC and MiXCR extracted about 50,000 +/- 10,000 unique UMI-labeled TRB cDNA molecules per library. On average, each library contained approximately 40,000 +/- 10,000 functional in-frame TRB CDR3 nucleotide clonotypes without stop codons. After downsampling to 5000 UMI-labeled TRB molecules per sample, diversity metrics such as normalized Shannon-Wiener and Chao1 were calculated in VDJtools. For the central five CDR3 residues, VDJtools calculated physicochemical properties weighted by clonotype size, namely interaction energy, strength, volume and Kidera factor 4. After TCRdb reprocessed the reads, each CDR3 protein sequence was kept as one row, without DNA. What appears here as the V and J calls and clone size reflects TCRdb's work, not the paper's. The sample's table covers about 40,000 distinct CDR3 sequences. In total, the top ten clones hold approximately 8% of the sample.

The rearranged segments are TRBV6-2 or TRBV6-3 and TRBJ2-3; the TCRdb call, TRBD1, lacks DNA for checking. This clonotype was sampled from a human donor in good health. Some clones in this sample may be carry-over from other donors' samples. The specimen was memory CD8+ T cells from blood. Taken with the paper, the label for cell subset or site translates to: conventional CD8+ memory T cells (TMEM), sorted as controls. The CDR3 amino acid sequence is: CASSYGTRDRGAFYTQYF.